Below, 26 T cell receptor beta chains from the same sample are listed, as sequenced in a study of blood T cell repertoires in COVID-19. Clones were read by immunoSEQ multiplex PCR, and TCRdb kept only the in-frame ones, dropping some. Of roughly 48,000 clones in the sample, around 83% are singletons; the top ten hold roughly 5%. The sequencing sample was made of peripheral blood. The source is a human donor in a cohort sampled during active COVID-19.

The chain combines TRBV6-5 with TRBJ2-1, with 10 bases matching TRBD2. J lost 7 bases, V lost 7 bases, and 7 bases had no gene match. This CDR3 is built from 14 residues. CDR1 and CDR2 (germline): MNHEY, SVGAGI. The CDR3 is CASTPSGGGNEQFF. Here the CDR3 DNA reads TGTGCCAGCACCCCCAGCGGGGGGGGGAATGAGCAGTTCTTC.

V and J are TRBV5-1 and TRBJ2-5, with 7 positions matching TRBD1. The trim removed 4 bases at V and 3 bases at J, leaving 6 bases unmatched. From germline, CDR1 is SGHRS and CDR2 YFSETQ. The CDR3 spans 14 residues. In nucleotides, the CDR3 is TGCGCCAGCAGCCGGGACAGTACTGAAGAGACCCAGTACTTC. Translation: CASSRDSTEETQYF.

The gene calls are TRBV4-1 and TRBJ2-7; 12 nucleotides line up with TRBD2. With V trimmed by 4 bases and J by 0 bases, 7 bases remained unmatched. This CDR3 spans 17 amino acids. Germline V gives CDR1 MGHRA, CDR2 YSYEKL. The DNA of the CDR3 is TGCGCCAGCAGCCTTACGACTAGCGGGGGTAGCTCCTACGAGCAGTACTTC. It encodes CASSLTTSGGSSYEQYF.

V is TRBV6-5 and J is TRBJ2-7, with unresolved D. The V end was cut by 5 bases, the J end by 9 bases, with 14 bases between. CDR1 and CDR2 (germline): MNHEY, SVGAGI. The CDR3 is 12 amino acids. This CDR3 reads CASSPNAPGQYF. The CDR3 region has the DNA TGTGCCAGCAGTCCAAACGCCCCAGGGCAGTACTTC.

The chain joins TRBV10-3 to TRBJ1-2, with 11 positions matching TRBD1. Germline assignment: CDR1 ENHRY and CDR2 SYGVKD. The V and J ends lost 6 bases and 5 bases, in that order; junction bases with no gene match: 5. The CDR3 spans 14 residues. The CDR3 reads CAISGQGAPYGYTF. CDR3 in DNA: TGTGCCATCAGCGGACAGGGGGCGCCTTATGGCTACACCTTC.

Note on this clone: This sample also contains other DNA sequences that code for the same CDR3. CDR3 sequence (DNA): TGCGCCAGCAGCCCGGGACAGAACACAGATACGCAGTATTTT. As protein: CASSPGQNTDTQYF. The chain couples TRBV5-1 to TRBJ2-3; 7 bases match TRBD1. V dropped 4 bases and J dropped 2; count of bases not matched to a gene: 4. This CDR3 is 14 amino acids long. CDR1 SGHRS and CDR2 YFSETQ come from the germline V gene.

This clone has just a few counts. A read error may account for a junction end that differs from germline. The CDR3 nucleotides are TGCGCCAGCAACCAAGGGGGGGACTACAATGAGCAGTTCTTC. Its protein is CASNQGGDYNEQFF. V and J are TRBV4-1 and TRBJ2-1; D is perhaps TRBD2 (7 bases). CDR3 length: 14 residues. The germline CDR1 and CDR2 sequences are MGHRA and YSYEKL.

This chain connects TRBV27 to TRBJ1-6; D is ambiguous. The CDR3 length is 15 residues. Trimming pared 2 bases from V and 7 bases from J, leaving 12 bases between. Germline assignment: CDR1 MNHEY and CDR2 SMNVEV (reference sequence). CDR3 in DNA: TGTGCCAGCAGTTTAAGGCTGGGAGGGAATTCACCCCTCCACTTT. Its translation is CASSLRLGGNSPLHF.

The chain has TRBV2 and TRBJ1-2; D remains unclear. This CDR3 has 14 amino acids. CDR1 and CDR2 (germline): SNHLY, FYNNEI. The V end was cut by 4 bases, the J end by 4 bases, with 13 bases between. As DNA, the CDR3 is TGTGCCAGCAGTGCCGCCAGGCTTCTCTATGGCTACACCTTC. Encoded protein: CASSAARLLYGYTF.

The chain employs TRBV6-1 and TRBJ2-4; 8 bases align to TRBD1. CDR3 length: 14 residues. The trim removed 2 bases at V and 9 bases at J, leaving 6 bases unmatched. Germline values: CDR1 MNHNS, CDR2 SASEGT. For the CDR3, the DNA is TGTGCCAGCAGTGAAATGACAGGGGCCCGCATTCAGTACTTC. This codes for CASSEMTGARIQYF.

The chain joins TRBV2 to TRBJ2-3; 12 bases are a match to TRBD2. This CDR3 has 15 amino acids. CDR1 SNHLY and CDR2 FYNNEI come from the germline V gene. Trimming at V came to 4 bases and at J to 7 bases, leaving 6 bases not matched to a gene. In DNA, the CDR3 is TGTGCCAGCAGTGGACTAGCGGGGGATAAGTATACGCAGTATTTT. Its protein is CASSGLAGDKYTQYF.

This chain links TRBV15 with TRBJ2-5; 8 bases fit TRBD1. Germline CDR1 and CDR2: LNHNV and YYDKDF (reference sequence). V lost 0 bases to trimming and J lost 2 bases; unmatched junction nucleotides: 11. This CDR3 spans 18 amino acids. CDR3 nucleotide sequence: TGTGCCACCAGCAGAGATCTAGCAATCCACAGGGGGCAAGAGACCCAGTACTTC. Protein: CATSRDLAIHRGQETQYF.

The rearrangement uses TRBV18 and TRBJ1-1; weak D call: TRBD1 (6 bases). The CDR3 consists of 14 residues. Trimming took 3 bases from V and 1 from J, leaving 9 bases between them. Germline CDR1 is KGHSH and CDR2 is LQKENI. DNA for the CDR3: TGTGCCAGCTCACCCAAACAGGGGAACACTGAAGCTTTCTTT. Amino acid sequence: CASSPKQGNTEAFF.

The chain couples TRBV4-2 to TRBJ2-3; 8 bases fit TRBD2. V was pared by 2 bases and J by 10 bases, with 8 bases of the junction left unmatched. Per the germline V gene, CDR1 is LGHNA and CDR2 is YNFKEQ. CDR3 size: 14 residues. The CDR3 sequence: CASSQRSGGGAQYF. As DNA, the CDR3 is TGTGCCAGCAGCCAAAGGAGCGGGGGAGGGGCGCAGTATTTT.

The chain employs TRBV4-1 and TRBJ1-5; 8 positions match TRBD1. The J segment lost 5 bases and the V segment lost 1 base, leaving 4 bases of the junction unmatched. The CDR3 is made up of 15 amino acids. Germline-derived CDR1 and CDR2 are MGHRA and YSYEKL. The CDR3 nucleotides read TGCGCCAGCAGCCAAGGGACAGGGCCCGATCAGCCCCAGCATTTT. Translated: CASSQGTGPDQPQHF.

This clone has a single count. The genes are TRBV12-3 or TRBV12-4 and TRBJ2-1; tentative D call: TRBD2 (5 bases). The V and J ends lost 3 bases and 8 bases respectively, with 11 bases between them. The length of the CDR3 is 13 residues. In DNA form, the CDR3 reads TGTGCCAGCAGTTTTTATAACGGGGATGAGCAGTTCTTC. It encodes CASSFYNGDEQFF.

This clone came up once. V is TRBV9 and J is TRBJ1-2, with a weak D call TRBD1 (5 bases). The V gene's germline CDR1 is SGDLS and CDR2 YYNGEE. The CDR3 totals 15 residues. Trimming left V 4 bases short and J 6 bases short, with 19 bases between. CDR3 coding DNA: TGTGCCAGCAGCCCAGTCGGGCAGGGCTACGATGGCTACACCTTC. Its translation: CASSPVGQGYDGYTF.

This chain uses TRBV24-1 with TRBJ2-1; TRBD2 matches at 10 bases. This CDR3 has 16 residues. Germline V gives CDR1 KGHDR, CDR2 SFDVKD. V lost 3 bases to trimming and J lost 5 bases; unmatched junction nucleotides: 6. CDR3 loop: CATSDPLAGGHNEQFF. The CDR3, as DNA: TGTGCCACCAGTGATCCATTAGCGGGGGGACACAATGAGCAGTTCTTC.

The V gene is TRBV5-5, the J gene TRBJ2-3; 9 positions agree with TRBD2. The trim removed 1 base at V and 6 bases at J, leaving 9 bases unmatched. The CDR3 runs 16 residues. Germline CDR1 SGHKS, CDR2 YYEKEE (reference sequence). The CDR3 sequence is CASSLRAGGPRDTQYF. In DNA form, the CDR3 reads TGTGCCAGCAGCTTGCGGGCGGGGGGGCCCCGTGATACGCAGTATTTT. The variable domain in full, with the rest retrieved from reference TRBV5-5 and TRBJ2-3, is DAGVTQSPTHLIKTRGQQVTLRCSPISGHKSVSWYQQVLGQGPQFIFQYYEKEERGRGNFPDRFSARQFPNYSSELNVNALLLGDSALYLCASSLRAGGPRDTQYFGPGTRLTVL.

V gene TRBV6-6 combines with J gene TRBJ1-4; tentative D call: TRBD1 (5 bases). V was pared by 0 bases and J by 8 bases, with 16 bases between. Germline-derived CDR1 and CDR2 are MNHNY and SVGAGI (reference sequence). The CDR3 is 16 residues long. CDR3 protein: CASSYSGREGREKLFF. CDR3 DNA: TGTGCCAGCAGTTACTCGGGCAGGGAGGGTCGGGAAAAACTGTTTTTT.

CDR3 in amino acids: CSVEVFKGTGGEITSYGYTF. CDR3 DNA: TGCAGCGTTGAAGTATTTAAAGGTACAGGGGGCGAAATCACCTCCTATGGCTACACCTTC. This chain uses TRBV29-1 with TRBJ1-2; 9 positions match TRBD1. J gave up 4 bases and V 1 base, and 22 bases lay outside the gene matches. CDR1 and CDR2 from the germline V gene are SQVTM and ANQGSEA. The CDR3 consists of 20 residues.

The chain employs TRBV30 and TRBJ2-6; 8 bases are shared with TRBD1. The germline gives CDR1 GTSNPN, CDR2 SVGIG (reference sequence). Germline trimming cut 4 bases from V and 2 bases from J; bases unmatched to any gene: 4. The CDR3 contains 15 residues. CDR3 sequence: CAWTRDRTGANVLTF. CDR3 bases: TGTGCCTGGACACGGGACAGGACTGGGGCCAACGTCCTGACTTTC.

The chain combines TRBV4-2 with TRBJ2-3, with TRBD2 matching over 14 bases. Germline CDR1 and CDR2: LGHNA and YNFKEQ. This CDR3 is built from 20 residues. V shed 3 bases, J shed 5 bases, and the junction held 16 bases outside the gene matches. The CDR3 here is CASSQAGLAGDLLSRDTQYF. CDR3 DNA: TGTGCCAGCAGCCAGGCGGGACTAGCGGGGGATCTGCTGTCGAGAGATACGCAGTATTTT.

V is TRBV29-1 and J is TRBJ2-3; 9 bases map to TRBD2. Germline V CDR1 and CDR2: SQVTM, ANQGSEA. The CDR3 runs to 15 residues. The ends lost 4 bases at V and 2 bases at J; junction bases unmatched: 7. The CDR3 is CSVVPSGAYTDTQYF. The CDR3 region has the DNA TGCAGCGTTGTGCCTAGCGGGGCTTACACAGATACGCAGTATTTT.

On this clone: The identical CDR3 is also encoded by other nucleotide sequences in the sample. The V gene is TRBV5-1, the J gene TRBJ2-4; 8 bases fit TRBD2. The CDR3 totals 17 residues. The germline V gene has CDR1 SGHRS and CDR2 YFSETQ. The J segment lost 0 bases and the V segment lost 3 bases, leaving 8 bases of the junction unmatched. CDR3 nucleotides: TGCGCCAGCAGCTCGGGCCCGGGGGGGCTAGCCAAAAACATTCAGTACTTC. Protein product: CASSSGPGGLAKNIQYF.

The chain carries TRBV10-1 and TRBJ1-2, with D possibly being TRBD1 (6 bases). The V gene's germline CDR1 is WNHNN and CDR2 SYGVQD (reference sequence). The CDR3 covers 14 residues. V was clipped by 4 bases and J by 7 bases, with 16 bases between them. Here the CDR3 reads CASSATATGSGYTF. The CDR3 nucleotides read TGCGCCAGCAGTGCCACCGCCACAGGGTCTGGCTACACCTTC.